This T cell receptor beta chain was retrieved from a study of identical twins. Points from the study as a whole: Clonotypes of the beta chain that were abundant in cord blood carried fewer insertions (memory repertoires showed none).

This clonotype came up a few times. What it binds is unknown. TCRdb reanalysed the 5' RACE reads using MiXCR and keeps one entry per CDR3 protein. This repertoire shows roughly 200,000 distinct CDR3 sequences, around 8% found once; its top ten account for less than 2.5%. Germline loops: CDR1 SGHTA, CDR2 FQGTGA. Losses at the gene ends were 8 bases for V and 2 bases for J; bases not matched to a gene: 14. The CDR3 consists of 17 residues. The same sample was also used in a study of yellow fever vaccine responses in identical twins.

Material: memory (CD45RO+) T cells sorted from blood. V usage is TRBV7-3 and J usage is TRBJ2-1, with 8 bases lining up with TRBD2. The receptor was derived from a woman under 30 in good health. CDR3: CASSSSGSGAPYNEQFF. DNA for the CDR3: TGTGCCAGCTCCAGCTCTGGTAGCGGGGCCCCCTACAATGAGCAGTTCTTC.